These 7 T cell receptor beta chains share one sample of origin, sequenced in a study of blood T cell repertoires in COVID-19. Only in-frame clones appear in the TCRdb table, and some are missing; sequencing was by immunoSEQ multiplex PCR. Here the sample spans 400,000 to 550,000 clones, about 89% being singletons. Input material: peripheral blood. The receptors were sampled from a woman younger than 45 with acute or convalescent COVID-19.

The V call is TRBV10-3, the J call TRBJ2-7; D uncertain. The CDR3 consists of 13 residues. CDR1 is ENHRY and CDR2 is SYGVKD in the germline V gene. V was pared by 0 bases and J by 5 bases, with 8 bases between. CDR3 bases: TGTGCCATCAGTGAGTCCTCTGTAGACGAGCAGTACTTC. As protein: CAISESSVDEQYF.

The rearrangement uses TRBV2 and TRBJ2-4; TRBD2 matches at 7 bases. Trimming removed 6 bases from V and 8 bases from J; junction bases left unmatched: 10. CDR3 size: 14 residues. The germline gives CDR1 SNHLY, CDR2 FYNNEI. The chain's CDR3 is CASSLLGGRDIQYF. The CDR3 DNA sequence: TGTGCCAGCAGCCTGTTGGGGGGGAGGGACATTCAGTACTTC.

The V gene is TRBV5-4, the J gene TRBJ2-1, with D unresolved. Trimming left V 4 bases short and J 4 bases short, with 9 bases between. The CDR3 is 13 amino acids. Looked up from germline, CDR1 is SGHNT and CDR2 is YYREEE (reference sequence). CDR3 sequence: CASSPAGYNEQFF. The CDR3 coding sequence is TGTGCCAGCAGCCCCGCAGGTTACAATGAGCAGTTCTTC.

The rearrangement uses TRBV19 and TRBJ1-6; D ambiguous. The V end lost 1 base, the J end lost 9 bases, and 13 bases lay between the germline ends. The CDR3 runs 15 residues. Germline CDR1 and CDR2: LNHDA and SQIVND (reference sequence). The CDR3 spells CASSIAGFNFSPLHF. Written as DNA, the CDR3 is TGTGCCAGTAGTATAGCAGGATTTAATTTTTCACCCCTCCACTTT.

The V gene is TRBV30, the J gene TRBJ1-2; 7 nucleotides agree with TRBD1. The germline V gene has CDR1 GTSNPN and CDR2 SVGIG (reference sequence). After removal of 7 bases from V and 4 bases from J, the junction contained 6 bases not matched to a gene. CDR3 size: 12 residues. In DNA form, the CDR3 reads TGTGCCTTAGAACAGGGGATCTATGGCTACACCTTC. Its protein is CALEQGIYGYTF.

The CDR3 DNA reads TGTGCCAGCAGTTTCGGACAGAATTCACCCCTCCACTTT. It translates to CASSFGQNSPLHF. The chain employs TRBV6-5 and TRBJ1-6; weak D call: TRBD1 (6 bases). V gave up 4 bases and J gave up 7 bases, with 8 bases separating them. The CDR3 is 13 residues long. In germline, CDR1 is MNHEY, CDR2 SVGAGI.

J is TRBJ2-5 and V is TRBV4-2, with D possibly TRBD2 on 6 matching bases. Germline V CDR1 and CDR2: LGHNA, YNFKEQ. The CDR3 spans 15 residues. Trimming pared 4 bases from V and 5 bases from J, leaving 17 bases between. Written as DNA, the CDR3 is TGTGCCAGCAGCCCTGGGACTCTCATGGATGAGACCCAGTACTTC. Protein product: CASSPGTLMDETQYF.